The subject of this entry is one T cell receptor beta chain. The specificity of this receptor is unknown. Within one base of it there is no much larger clone, and no base qualities were kept. CDR1 and CDR2 were assigned from the germline V gene as SGHAT and FQNNGV. Measured from the cysteine to the phenylalanine, the CDR3 is 16 residues long. Kept here is only the CDR3 DNA, which spans 48 bases and is read in frame from base 1. At the junction V is shortened by 2 bases and J by 0 bases, with 10 bases in between. This record belongs to a study of shared clonotypes between healthy human individuals (dated by TCRdb to 2018 to 2021). General notes on the study: The cohort comprised a couple of women and a few men aged 18 to 49 years. Different laboratories and diverse techniques were used to prepare libraries and sequence TCR repertoires, to increase sequencing depth and limit assay-specific biases. For each donor, CD4 naive and CD4 memory were each given three plates, CD8 naive was given two plates, and CD8 memory was given one plate. The study deeply sequenced blood TCR repertoires of about 5 healthy adults to estimate repertoire size and the extent of clonotype sharing between individuals. Between about 0.9 and 9 billion PBMCs per donor were obtained by leukapheresis. Results the study describes overall, beyond this receptor: Naive subsets generally had larger estimated clonotype richness than memory subsets. Sharing across a few donors was observed for around 5% of naive CD4, around 3.5% of naive CD8, 2.3% of memory CD4, and roughly 0.4% of memory CD8 clonotypes. Incomplete sequencing was indicated by rarefaction of sorted-subset datasets, despite the large sequencing depth. The small number of donors limited the genetic and exposure-history diversity represented. Clonotypes shared by all four sorted-subset donors showed higher generation probabilities than non-shared clonotypes. Based on pairwise subsampling, the degree of clonotype sharing among donors was expected to be affected by sequencing depth. Sampling was restricted to blood, and TCR repertoires in tissues likely differ from the TCR repertoires found in blood.

TCR CDR3 regions were amplified from genomic DNA by multiplex PCR using the deep immunoSEQ assay. For each cell subset, the extracted genomic DNA was distributed evenly across all wells of several immunoSEQ 96-well plates, and each plate served as one replicate. For sorted subsets, each replicate PCR was loaded with approximately 200 ng genomic DNA, equivalent to 30,000 to 35,000 T cell genomes. Purified libraries were quantified with a Qubit 3.0 fluorometer, sized on a Bioanalyzer 2100, and re-quantified with the KAPA Library Quantification kit. Each immunoSEQ 96-well plate was sequenced on its own single-read 150-cycle Illumina NextSeq 550 flow cell. Processing in the source paper ran as follows. The immunoSEQ output contained only junctional sequences without quality scores, so filtering could not match that applied to full-length reads. To assign V/J genes and CDR3, sequences were annotated using PyIR, a Python wrapper for IgBLAST v1.9, with IMGT germline references. Reads were filtered out if the reads had weak V/J assignments (E-value above 1e-6), no CDR3, stop codons, out-of-frame junctions, or ambiguous translated residues. V3J clonotypes were defined as sequences sharing the same inferred V gene, J gene, and CDR3 amino acid sequence. Percentage overlap between repertoires was computed as shared unique clonotypes divided by the size of the smaller repertoire. Richness of each repertoire was evaluated using RTK rarefaction, the Chao1 estimator, and Recon v2.1 estimates of unobserved clonotypes. OLGA was used to compute generation probabilities for all TCRbeta clonotypes that the gDNA method yielded from a handful of donors. As stored in TCRdb, this immuneACCESS dataset retains in-frame rearrangements with V and J assigned. A fraction of the clones does not appear; measured against another copy, unresolved V genes explain less than half of the discrepancy, and the remainder lacks a known reason. The V and J calls and clone size come from that table; D and trimming were worked out from the DNA. The sample contains more than 600,000 clones, 92% of them found a single time. The ten largest clones capture 24% of the sample.

CD8 naive samples were obtained by positive selection for CCR7 among CD45RO-negative cells, yielding a CD45RA+CCR7+ population from which TemRA cells were excluded. The donors were healthy, HIV-negative adults who had no recently reported acute infections or vaccinations. Every donor was a Caucasian adult living in Nashville, Tennessee, USA. Blood was collected by leukapheresis, and PBMCs were isolated by Ficoll-Histopaque density gradient centrifugation and then cryopreserved in liquid nitrogen vapor phase. Analytical flow cytometry was used to check the purity and quantity of every magnetically sorted T cell population. Genomic DNA was isolated from every sorted fraction and measured by UV absorbance on a Nanodrop 2000c.

The V gene is TRBV11-2 and the J gene is TRBJ2-2, with the D segment identity uncertain. This receptor was taken from a man aged 25-45 years in good health. The sequenced sample consisted of naive CD8+ T cells sorted from blood. The cell subset or site label of this sample denotes: CD45RA+CCR7+. CDR3 region: CASSLRLVPNTGELFF. In nucleotides, the sequence is TGTGCCAGCAGCTTACGGCTAGTCCCGAACACCGGGGAGCTGTTTTTT.